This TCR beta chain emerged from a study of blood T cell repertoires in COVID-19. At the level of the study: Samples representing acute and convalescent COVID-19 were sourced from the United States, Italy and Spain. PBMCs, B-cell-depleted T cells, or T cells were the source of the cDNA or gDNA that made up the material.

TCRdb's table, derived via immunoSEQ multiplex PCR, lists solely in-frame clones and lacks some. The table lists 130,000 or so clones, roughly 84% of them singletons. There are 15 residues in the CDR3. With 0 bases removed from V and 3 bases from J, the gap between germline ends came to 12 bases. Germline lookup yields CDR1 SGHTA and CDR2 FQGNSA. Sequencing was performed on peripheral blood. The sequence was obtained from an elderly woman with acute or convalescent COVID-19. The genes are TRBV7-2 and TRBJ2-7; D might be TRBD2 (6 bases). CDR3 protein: CASSLALGGVYEQYF. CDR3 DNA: TGTGCCAGCAGCTTAGCCCTTGGCGGGGTCTACGAGCAGTACTTC. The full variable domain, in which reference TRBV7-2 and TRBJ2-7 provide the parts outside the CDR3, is GAGVSQSPSNKVTEKGKDVELRCDPISGHTALYWYRQSLGQGLEFLIYFQGNSAPDKSGLPSDRFSAERTGGSVSTLTIQRTQQEDSAVYLCASSLALGGVYEQYFGPGTRLTVT.